Presented here are 19 T cell receptor beta chains from one specimen sequenced in a study of control samples from healthy donors and cancer patients. Measured with immunoSEQ multiplex PCR; TCRdb has only the in-frame clones, and not every one. The sample has 20,000 to 25,000 clones, around four fifths seen once. The sequencing sample was made of PBMCs. The receptors come from a man in his sixties with colorectal cancer.

The count of this clone is one. The V call is TRBV19, the J call TRBJ1-1; no clear D gene. This CDR3 has 13 amino acids. The germline gives CDR1 LNHDA, CDR2 SQIVND (reference sequence). Between the trimmed V and J ends, which lost 5 bases and 5 bases, there was a span of 12 bases. CDR3 coding DNA: TGTGCCAGTAGTTCACAGCGGGCGACTGAAGCTTTCTTT. Amino acids: CASSSQRATEAFF.

The chain couples TRBV19 to TRBJ1-4; no firm D call. V lost 3 bases, J lost 4 bases, and 12 bases lay in between. Germline lookup yields CDR1 LNHDA and CDR2 SQIVND (reference sequence). This CDR3 is built from 15 residues. The DNA for the CDR3 is TGTGCCAGTAGTATGTTATCGACTGATAATGAAAAACTGTTTTTT. This encodes CASSMLSTDNEKLFF.

The rearrangement joins TRBV4-1 to TRBJ2-6; D may be TRBD1 or TRBD2 (5 bases each). The CDR3 spans 19 residues. With 1 base removed from V and 0 bases from J, the gap between germline ends came to 16 bases. Germline CDR1 MGHRA, CDR2 YSYEKL. The CDR3 here is CASSQGGPGGTSGANVLTF. The CDR3 region has the DNA TGCGCCAGCAGCCAAGGAGGCCCTGGGGGTACCTCTGGGGCCAACGTCCTGACTTTC.

This rearrangement joins TRBV30 to TRBJ1-5; 7 bases align to TRBD1. V was clipped by 5 bases and J by 4 bases; unmatched bases: 2. The CDR3 spans 12 residues. Germline V gene sequence: CDR1 GTSNPN, CDR2 SVGIG (reference sequence). Here the CDR3 DNA reads TGTGCCTGGTCGACAGGGAATCAGCCCCAGCATTTT. Amino acids: CAWSTGNQPQHF.

The CDR3 DNA sequence: TGTGCCAGCAGTGGCCAGTTAATGAACACTGAAGCTTTCTTT. Amino acid sequence: CASSGQLMNTEAFF. The V call is TRBV2, the J call TRBJ1-1; D not resolved. CDR1 and CDR2 from the germline V gene are SNHLY and FYNNEI. The CDR3 is made up of 14 amino acids. Trimming shortened V by 4 bases and J by 0 bases, and 9 bases separated the two germline ends.

The chain joins TRBV7-2 to TRBJ2-1; no reliable D call. This CDR3 contains 15 residues. In germline, CDR1 is SGHTA, CDR2 FQGNSA. The V and J ends lost 5 bases and 9 bases respectively, with 20 bases between them. CDR3 amino acids: CASSTDSSSVREQFF. The CDR3 DNA is TGTGCCAGCAGCACAGACTCCAGCTCGGTTCGTGAGCAGTTCTTC.

J is TRBJ2-6 and V is TRBV24-1, with D possibly TRBD2 on 6 matching bases. Trimming removed 2 bases at V and 2 bases at J, with 6 bases between. The CDR3 contains 15 residues. The germline CDR1 and CDR2 sequences are KGHDR and SFDVKD. CDR3 in DNA: TGTGCCACCAGTGATTCGGGGGCTGGGGCCAACGTCCTGACTTTC. Translating it yields CATSDSGAGANVLTF.

This clone was found a few times. J is TRBJ1-3 and V is TRBV23-1; 7 positions match TRBD1. TRBV23-1 is sorted into the ORF group, with uncertain function. Trimming removed 4 bases from V and 1 base from J; junction bases left unmatched: 10. The length of the CDR3 is 17 residues. The CDR3 region is CASSRVNRQGSGNTIYF. CDR3 bases: TGCGCCAGCAGTCGAGTAAATAGACAGGGTTCTGGAAACACCATATATTTT.

This clone showed up just a few times. The chain combines TRBV5-1 with TRBJ2-4; TRBD1 agrees at 7 bases. J was trimmed by 1 base and V by 6 bases; bases with no gene match: 4. Germline loops: CDR1 SGHRS, CDR2 YFSETQ. This CDR3 has 14 amino acids. CDR3: CASTPQGAKNIQYF. The CDR3 DNA is TGCGCCAGCACCCCACAGGGGGCCAAAAACATTCAGTACTTC.

The CDR3 sequence: CASSKGVEEKLFF. In DNA, the CDR3 is TGTGCCAGCTCCAAGGGTGTAGAAGAAAAACTGTTTTTT. The chain couples TRBV12-3 or TRBV12-4 to TRBJ1-4; D gene unclear. This CDR3 spans 13 amino acids. Trimming pared 8 bases from V and 8 bases from J, leaving 15 bases between.

CDR3 residues: CASSYSARGYGTQYF. Written as DNA, the CDR3 is TGTGCCAGCAGTTACTCGGCAAGGGGATATGGCACGCAGTATTTT. V and J are TRBV6-2 or TRBV6-3 and TRBJ2-3; a possible D gene is TRBD1 (5 bases). Germline V lookup: CDR1 MNHEY, CDR2 SVGEGT. The CDR3 is 15 residues long. Trimming pared 0 bases from V and 9 bases from J, leaving 16 bases between.

The CDR3 DNA follows: TGTGCCAGCAGCCCGTTTGGGCGCGTGAACACTGAAGCTTTCTTT. Its protein product is CASSPFGRVNTEAFF. The chain links TRBV3-1 (or the pseudogene TRBV3-2) to TRBJ1-1, with unresolved D. Trimming left V 4 bases short and J 0 bases short, with 12 bases between. CDR3 length: 15 residues. Looked up from germline, CDR1 is LGHDT and CDR2 is YNNKEL (reference sequence).

The chain is built from TRBV18 and TRBJ2-2; 8 bases align to TRBD2. This CDR3 region has 16 residues. V gave up 3 bases and J gave up 2 bases; unmatched junction bases: 5. Germline assignment: CDR1 KGHSH and CDR2 LQKENI. The CDR3 loop reads CASSPAGGSNTGELFF. The CDR3 DNA reads TGTGCCAGCTCACCGGCGGGGGGCAGTAACACCGGGGAGCTGTTTTTT.

The V gene is TRBV3-1 (or the pseudogene TRBV3-2), the J gene TRBJ1-1; D unresolved. With 1 base removed from V and 0 bases from J, the gap between germline ends came to 6 bases. Germline CDR1 reads LGHDT; CDR2 reads YNNKEL (reference sequence). CDR3 length: 14 amino acids. This CDR3 is CASSQALLNTEAFF. The CDR3 DNA follows: TGTGCCAGCAGCCAAGCACTCTTGAACACTGAAGCTTTCTTT.

The chain is built from TRBV2 and TRBJ1-4; 7 positions match TRBD1. Germline values: CDR1 SNHLY, CDR2 FYNNEI. This CDR3 is 16 amino acids long. Germline trimming cut 4 bases from V and 8 bases from J; bases unmatched to any gene: 13. DNA of the CDR3: TGTGCCAGCAGTGCAAGGGGCAGGGGGGCCGGCGAAAAACTGTTTTTT. Its translation is CASSARGRGAGEKLFF.

The chain uses TRBV7-2 and TRBJ2-2; 11 bases line up with TRBD2. The length of the CDR3 is 19 residues. In germline, CDR1 is SGHTA, CDR2 FQGNSA. J gave up 1 base and V 4 bases, and 11 bases lay outside the gene matches. The CDR3 here is CASSWNSGTSGKNTGELFF. The DNA for the CDR3 is TGTGCCAGCAGCTGGAATTCCGGGACTAGCGGAAAGAACACCGGGGAGCTGTTTTTT.

The chain combines TRBV4-1 with TRBJ2-7; 7 bases line up with TRBD1. The CDR3 is made up of 16 amino acids. Trimming at V came to 0 bases and at J to 6 bases, leaving 11 bases not matched to a gene. Germline V CDR1 and CDR2: MGHRA, YSYEKL. As DNA, the CDR3 is TGCGCCAGCAGCCAAGAGGGGACAGCGTTTTGGGCCGAGCAGTACTTC. Translated: CASSQEGTAFWAEQYF.

This chain joins TRBV23-1 and TRBJ2-5; D might be TRBD1 (5 bases). TRBV23-1 belongs to the ORF category, with a function that is uncertain. Between the trimmed V and J ends, which lost 0 bases and 0 bases, there was a span of 14 bases. There are 17 residues in the CDR3. CDR3 residues: CASSQSVSGNHQETQYF. In nucleotides, the CDR3 is TGCGCCAGCAGTCAATCTGTGTCAGGGAATCACCAAGAGACCCAGTACTTC.

The CDR3 loop reads CASSVLGGSDQPQHF. The CDR3 DNA reads as TGTGCCAGCAGCGTCCTGGGGGGCTCCGATCAGCCCCAGCATTTT. V and J are TRBV7-8 and TRBJ1-5; TRBD1 might be the D (6 bases). This CDR3 comprises 15 residues. The V gene's germline CDR1 is SGHVS and CDR2 FQNEAQ. V was shortened by 5 bases and J by 5 bases, with 16 bases between the two germline ends.